Shown below are 24 T cell receptor beta chains from a single sample sequenced in a study of T cells in Graves' hyperthyroidism and ophthalmopathy (dated by TCRdb to between 2019 and 2020). The method behind the library was multiplex PCR. The sequencer listed for this sample is Illumina HiSeq 2000. The TCR beta CDR3 regions were amplified from the RNA transcripts. For the first round of RT-PCR on the TCR CDR3, the HTBI primer set was used together with the Qiagen OneStep RT-PCR kit. The raw public reads went through TCRdb reprocessing: fastp at Q25, MiXCR clone calling, in-frame beta chains kept. Records with the same CDR3 protein are collapsed into one entry carrying the most frequent genes and DNA. For this sample there are around 500,000 distinct CDR3 sequences; 12% to 15% appear just once. The biggest ten clones account for around 13% of the sample. The sequencing sample was made of blood. All receptors derive from a woman aged 40 to 50 with Graves' hyperthyroidism.

This clonotype was recorded many times. The rearrangement joins TRBV27 to TRBJ2-2; D gene uncertain. The CDR3 sequence is 12 residues long. The germline V and J ends were trimmed by 2 bases and 9 bases, with 7 bases remaining between them. Germline values: CDR1 MNHEY, CDR2 SMNVEV (reference sequence). In DNA, the CDR3 is TGTGCCAGCAGTTTAGGGTCGAGGGAGCTGTTTTTT. As protein: CASSLGSRELFF.

This clonotype was seen more than once but under ten times. The chain carries TRBV29-1 and TRBJ2-1; no clear D gene. Trimming cost V 3 bases and J 5 bases, with 11 bases left between them. The germline gives CDR1 SQVTM, CDR2 ANQGSEA. The CDR3 spans 13 residues. CDR3 in amino acids: CSVDKGDNNEQFF. The CDR3 DNA follows: TGCAGCGTTGATAAAGGAGATAACAATGAGCAGTTCTTC.

There are many counts of this clonotype. This chain uses TRBV7-2 with TRBJ2-2; 8 nucleotides agree with TRBD1. Germline lookup yields CDR1 SGHTA and CDR2 FQGNSA. The CDR3 covers 15 residues. V gave up 3 bases and J gave up 4 bases; unmatched junction bases: 4. CDR3 protein: CASSLGQAITGELFF. CDR3 nucleotide sequence: TGTGCCAGCAGCTTGGGACAGGCCATCACCGGGGAGCTGTTTTTT.

The table lists this clonotype with many counts. The chain combines TRBV5-4 with TRBJ2-3, with TRBD2 identical over 13 bases. Germline lookup yields CDR1 SGHNT and CDR2 YYREEE (reference sequence). The CDR3 is made up of 16 amino acids. With 4 bases clipped from V and 2 bases from J, the junction kept 4 bases outside the gene matches. The CDR3 loop reads CASSPLAGGITDTQYF. CDR3 coding DNA: TGTGCCAGCAGCCCACTAGCGGGAGGGATCACAGATACGCAGTATTTT.

The V gene is TRBV5-1, the J gene TRBJ1-2; D gene uncertain. The germline CDR1 and CDR2 sequences are SGHRS and YFSETQ. There are 14 residues in the CDR3. The V gene lost 3 bases and the J gene lost 7 bases, with 16 bases spanning the gap. Written as DNA, the CDR3 is TGCGCCAGCAGCTACCCCGGGCCGTGGGGTGGCTACACCTTC. Translation: CASSYPGPWGGYTF.

This clonotype was detected a few times. The CDR3 DNA sequence: TGTGCCAGCAGAGGCCGGGACAGGGGTTTCGAGCAGTACTTC. It yields the protein CASRGRDRGFEQYF. The V and J genes are TRBV28 and TRBJ2-7; 10 bases agree with TRBD1. V lost 6 bases, J lost 6 bases, and 8 bases stayed unmatched. There are 14 residues in the CDR3. CDR1 and CDR2 (germline): MDHEN, SYDVKM.

This clonotype was found many times. The chain recombines TRBV6-5 with TRBJ2-3; 11 bases align to TRBD2. CDR3 length: 16 amino acids. J lost 4 bases, V lost 2 bases, and 5 bases had no gene match. The germline gives CDR1 MNHEY, CDR2 SVGAGI. Here the CDR3 DNA reads TGTGCCAGCAGTTACGAGACTAGCGGGATCCCAGATACGCAGTATTTT. Encoded protein: CASSYETSGIPDTQYF.

This clonotype came up once. The V gene is TRBV2, the J gene TRBJ1-1; a possible D gene is TRBD1 (5 bases). Per the germline V gene, CDR1 is SNHLY and CDR2 is FYNNEI. The CDR3 totals 12 residues. V lost 3 bases to trimming and J lost 5 bases, with 7 bases between them. The CDR3 here is CASSEWGTEAFF. CDR3 bases: TGTGCCAGCAGTGAGTGGGGGACTGAAGCTTTCTTT.

This clonotype showed up just a few times. The chain is built from TRBV25-1 and TRBJ2-3, with a possible D match to TRBD1 (6 bases). The CDR3 spans 14 residues. The V end was cut by 6 bases, the J end by 2 bases, with 12 bases between. Germline V gives CDR1 MGHDK, CDR2 SYGVNS. The CDR3 nucleotides read TGTGCCAGCAGCAGGGACACAATCACAGATACGCAGTATTTT. This encodes CASSRDTITDTQYF.

There are many counts of this clonotype. The chain combines TRBV7-8 with TRBJ2-5; perhaps TRBD1 as D (6 bases). Germline lookup yields CDR1 SGHVS and CDR2 FQNEAQ. CDR3 length equals 14 residues. The V and J ends lost 1 base and 5 bases respectively, with 11 bases between them. Here the CDR3 reads CASSLGHREETQYF. CDR3 nucleotides: TGTGCCAGCAGCTTAGGCCACAGGGAGGAGACCCAGTACTTC.

This clonotype was counted at least ten times. The V call is TRBV11-1, the J call TRBJ2-1; TRBD2 is a possible D gene (6 bases). The CDR3 is 16 residues long. Germline values: CDR1 SGHAT, CDR2 FQDESV (reference sequence). Trimming cost V 1 base and J 4 bases, with 14 bases left between them. CDR3 DNA: TGTGCCAGCAGCTTAGGGGACTCCCGACTTTACAATGAGCAGTTCTTC. It specifies CASSLGDSRLYNEQFF.

This clonotype occurred many times. The V call is TRBV28, the J call TRBJ1-1; possible D gene TRBD1, 6 bases. Trimming removed 3 bases from V and 4 bases from J, with 15 bases in between. Germline V lookup: CDR1 MDHEN, CDR2 SYDVKM. This CDR3 has 15 amino acids. The CDR3 here is CASSFRGYYGTEAFF. The CDR3 nucleotides read TGTGCCAGCAGTTTCAGGGGATATTATGGCACTGAAGCTTTCTTT.

This clonotype appeared a few times. This chain joins TRBV20-1 and TRBJ1-2; tentatively, D is TRBD1 (5 bases). This CDR3 has 16 residues. Per the germline V gene, CDR1 is DFQATT and CDR2 is SNEGSKA (reference sequence). The V and J ends lost 3 bases and 2 bases respectively, with 19 bases between them. The CDR3 coding sequence is TGCAGTGCTAGGCCGGTACAGTTAGGGGCAAACTATGGCTACACCTTC. Its protein is CSARPVQLGANYGYTF.

This chain uses TRBV29-1 with TRBJ2-6, with TRBD2 identical over 7 bases. The CDR3 is 14 amino acids. Trimming took 0 bases from V and 5 from J; bases not matched to a gene: 1. Germline V gives CDR1 SQVTM, CDR2 ANQGSEA. The CDR3 loop reads CSVEEGGRANVLTF. CDR3 coding DNA: TGCAGCGTTGAAGAGGGGGGGAGGGCCAACGTCCTGACTTTC.

This clonotype was observed at least ten times. The CDR3 is CASSRDRYTDTQYF. CDR3 in DNA: TGCGCCAGCAGCCGTGACAGGTACACAGATACGCAGTATTTT. The chain couples TRBV4-1 to TRBJ2-3; perhaps TRBD1 as D (6 bases). There are 14 residues in the CDR3. Germline-derived CDR1 and CDR2 are MGHRA and YSYEKL. V lost 4 bases, J lost 2 bases, and 10 bases lay in between.

This clonotype was detected only a few times. A junction boundary mismatches the germline segment, possibly from a read error. This chain joins TRBV27 and TRBJ2-7, with 8 bases aligning to TRBD2. The CDR3 loop spans 15 amino acids. From germline, CDR1 is MNHEY and CDR2 SMNVEV (reference sequence). As DNA, the CDR3 is TGTGCCAGCGGTTTACTTGGCGGGAGGTATTACGAGCAGTACTTC. Residues: CASGLLGGRYYEQYF.

V is TRBV7-3 and J is TRBJ2-3, with a possible D match to TRBD2 (6 bases). CDR3 length: 14 residues. The germline gives CDR1 SGHTA, CDR2 FQGTGA. V lost 6 bases, J lost 0 bases, and 10 bases lay in between. The CDR3: CASRISGSTDTQYF. CDR3 bases: TGTGCCAGCAGGATTAGCGGTAGCACAGATACGCAGTATTTT.

The chain carries TRBV19 and TRBJ1-2, with D perhaps matching TRBD1 (6 bases). CDR3 length: 13 amino acids. V was clipped by 5 bases and J by 4 bases, with 11 bases between them. Germline V gene lookup returns CDR1 LNHDA and CDR2 SQIVND (reference sequence). CDR3 in DNA: TGTGCCAGTAGTCAGACAGGCAGCTATGGCTACACCTTC. Its protein product is CASSQTGSYGYTF. Filled out from reference TRBV19 and TRBJ1-2, the complete variable domain reads DGGITQSPKYLFRKEGQNVTLSCEQNLNHDAMYWYRQDPGQGLRLIYYSQIVNDFQKGDIAEGYSVSREKKESFPLTVTSAQKNPTAFYLCASSQTGSYGYTFGSGTRLTVV.

This CDR3 reads CASSSGLAGGPEKDEQYF. Written as DNA, the CDR3 is TGTGCCAGCAGCTCGGGACTAGCGGGAGGGCCCGAGAAGGACGAGCAGTACTTC. The rearrangement links TRBV7-2 to TRBJ2-7, with 16 positions matching TRBD2. From germline, CDR1 is SGHTA and CDR2 FQGNSA. The CDR3 consists of 18 residues. V shed 4 bases and J 5 bases; nucleotides not matched to a gene: 11.

The sample holds many counts of this clonotype. The V and J genes are TRBV28 and TRBJ1-2; the D gene is possibly TRBD1 (5 bases). The CDR3 spans 14 residues. Germline CDR1 reads MDHEN; CDR2 reads SYDVKM. The germline V and J ends were trimmed by 10 bases and 3 bases, with 18 bases remaining between them. The CDR3 reads CAILDPGRHYGYTF. For the CDR3, the DNA is TGTGCCATCTTAGACCCAGGGAGGCACTATGGCTACACCTTC.

This clonotype has at least ten counts. The rearrangement uses TRBV28 and TRBJ2-1, with D tentatively TRBD1 (5 bases). Germline V gene data show CDR1 as MDHEN and CDR2 as SYDVKM. This CDR3 contains 13 residues. Deletions cut 2 bases from V and 6 bases from J, with 8 bases between. This CDR3 reads CASSLRQPNEQFF. The DNA for the CDR3 is TGTGCCAGCAGTTTACGACAGCCCAATGAGCAGTTCTTC.

This clonotype has ten or more counts. The chain carries TRBV7-8 and TRBJ2-1, with 9 positions matching TRBD2. After removal of 4 bases from V and 4 bases from J, the junction contained 20 bases not matched to a gene. Germline V gene sequence: CDR1 SGHVS, CDR2 FQNEAQ. This CDR3 has 20 amino acids. The CDR3 reads CASSSLWLAGDFPRYNEQFF. DNA of the CDR3: TGTGCCAGCAGCTCACTATGGTTAGCGGGAGATTTTCCCCGATACAATGAGCAGTTCTTC.

In this sample, this clonotype turned up a few times. The chain links TRBV28 to TRBJ1-6, with 9 bases lining up with TRBD1. Unmatched junction bases numbered 1, after V lost 6 bases and J lost 1 base. Germline V gene lookup returns CDR1 MDHEN and CDR2 SYDVKM. The CDR3 runs 15 residues. The CDR3 bases are TGTGCCAGCAGGACAGGGGGATCCTATAATTCACCCCTCCACTTT. This codes for CASRTGGSYNSPLHF. Filled out from reference TRBV28 and TRBJ1-6, the complete variable domain reads DVKVTQSSRYLVKRTGEKVFLECVQDMDHENMFWYRQDPGLGLRLIYFSYDVKMKEKGDIPEGYSVSREKKERFSLILESASTNQTSMYLCASRTGGSYNSPLHFGNGTRLTVT.

V and J are TRBV24-1 and TRBJ2-5; D not certain. The CDR3 runs 13 residues. Per the germline V gene, CDR1 is KGHDR and CDR2 is SFDVKD. V gave up 3 bases and J gave up 7 bases, with 11 bases separating them. The CDR3 spells CATSDGAVGTQYF. The DNA for the CDR3 is TGTGCCACCAGTGATGGAGCCGTCGGGACCCAGTACTTC.